This T cell receptor beta chain stems from a study of T-cell reconstitution after alpha-beta-depleted transplantation in children. This clonotype was seen repeatedly, ten times or more. The TCRbeta library was prepared with unique molecular identifiers. In TCRdb, the PCR reads were re-called with MiXCR into one record per CDR3 protein. The sample gives about 610,000 distinct CDR3 sequences, roughly a tenth of which show up once; roughly 4% is in the top ten. Trimming took 5 bases from V and 4 from J, leaving 18 bases between them. The CDR3 length is 16 residues. Germline CDR1 and CDR2: MNHEY and SMNVEV (reference sequence).

The source is a human donor who donated a stem cell graft to a child with acute myeloid leukemia. The chain employs TRBV27 and TRBJ2-1; D is ambiguous. Sequences were derived from PBMCs from the stem cell graft donor, sampled from the stem cell graft. CDR3 sequence: CASSPEVGLGYNEQFF. CDR3 DNA: TGTGCCAGCAGTCCGGAAGTAGGGTTGGGGTACAATGAGCAGTTCTTC.